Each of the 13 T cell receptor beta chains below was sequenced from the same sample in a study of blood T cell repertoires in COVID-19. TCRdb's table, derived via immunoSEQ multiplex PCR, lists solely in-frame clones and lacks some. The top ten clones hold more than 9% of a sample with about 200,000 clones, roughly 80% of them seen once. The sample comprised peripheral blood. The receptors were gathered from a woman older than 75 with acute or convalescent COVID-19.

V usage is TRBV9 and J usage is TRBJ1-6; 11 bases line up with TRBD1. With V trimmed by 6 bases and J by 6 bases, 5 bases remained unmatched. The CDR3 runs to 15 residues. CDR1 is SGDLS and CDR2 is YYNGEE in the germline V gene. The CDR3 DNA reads TGTGCCAGCACCCCAGGGACAGGGGGTAATTCACCCCTCCACTTT. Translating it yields CASTPGTGGNSPLHF.

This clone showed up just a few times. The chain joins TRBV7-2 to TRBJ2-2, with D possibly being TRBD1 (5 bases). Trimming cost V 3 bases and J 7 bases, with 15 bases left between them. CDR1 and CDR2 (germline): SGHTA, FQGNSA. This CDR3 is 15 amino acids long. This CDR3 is CASSLPQGFGGELFF. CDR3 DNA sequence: TGTGCCAGCAGCTTGCCGCAGGGATTCGGCGGGGAGCTGTTTTTT.

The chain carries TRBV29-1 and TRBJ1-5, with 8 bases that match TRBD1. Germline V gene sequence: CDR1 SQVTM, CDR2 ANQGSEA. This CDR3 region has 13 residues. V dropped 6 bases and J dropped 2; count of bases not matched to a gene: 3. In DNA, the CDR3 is TGCAGCGTCTCGACAGGGGGCAATCAGCCCCAGCATTTT. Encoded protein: CSVSTGGNQPQHF.

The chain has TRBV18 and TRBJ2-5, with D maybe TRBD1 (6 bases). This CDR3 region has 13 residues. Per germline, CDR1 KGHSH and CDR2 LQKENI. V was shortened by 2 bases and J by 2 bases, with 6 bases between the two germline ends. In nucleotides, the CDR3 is TGTGCCAGCTCACCAGGGACACAAGAGACCCAGTACTTC. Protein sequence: CASSPGTQETQYF.

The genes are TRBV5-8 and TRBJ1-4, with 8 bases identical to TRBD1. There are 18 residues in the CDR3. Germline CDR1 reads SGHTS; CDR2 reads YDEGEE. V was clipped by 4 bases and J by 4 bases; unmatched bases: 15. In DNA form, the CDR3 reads TGTGCCAGCAGCCCCGGGACAGGATCGACTCAGAGTAATGAAAAACTGTTTTTT. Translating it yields CASSPGTGSTQSNEKLFF.

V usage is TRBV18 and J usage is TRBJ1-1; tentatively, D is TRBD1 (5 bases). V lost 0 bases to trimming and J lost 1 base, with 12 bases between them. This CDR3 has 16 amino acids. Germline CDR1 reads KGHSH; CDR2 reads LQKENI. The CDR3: CASSPPFGHPNTEAFF. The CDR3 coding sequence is TGTGCCAGCTCACCACCGTTTGGACACCCGAACACTGAAGCTTTCTTT.

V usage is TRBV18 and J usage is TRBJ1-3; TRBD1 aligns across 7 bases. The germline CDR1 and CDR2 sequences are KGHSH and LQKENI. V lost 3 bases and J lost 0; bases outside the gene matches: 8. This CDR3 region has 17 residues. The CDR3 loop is CASSPTAGQASGNTIYF. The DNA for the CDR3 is TGTGCCAGCTCACCGACCGCCGGACAGGCCTCTGGAAACACCATATATTTT.

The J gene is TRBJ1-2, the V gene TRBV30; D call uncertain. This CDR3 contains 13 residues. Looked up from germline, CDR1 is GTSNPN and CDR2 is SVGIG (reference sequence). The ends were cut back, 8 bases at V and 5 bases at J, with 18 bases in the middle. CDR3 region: CAQMRDLFYGYTF. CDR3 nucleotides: TGTGCCCAAATGCGGGATCTATTTTATGGCTACACCTTC.

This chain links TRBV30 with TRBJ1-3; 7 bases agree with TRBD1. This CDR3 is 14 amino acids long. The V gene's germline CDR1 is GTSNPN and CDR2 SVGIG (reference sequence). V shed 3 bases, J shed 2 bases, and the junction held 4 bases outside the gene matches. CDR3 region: CAWRPGGAGNTIYF. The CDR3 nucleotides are TGTGCCTGGAGGCCAGGGGGAGCTGGAAACACCATATATTTT.

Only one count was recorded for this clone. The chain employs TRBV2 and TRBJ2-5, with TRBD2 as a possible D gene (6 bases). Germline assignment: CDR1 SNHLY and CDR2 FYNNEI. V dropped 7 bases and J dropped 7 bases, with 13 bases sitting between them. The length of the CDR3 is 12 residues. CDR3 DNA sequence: TGTGCCAGCACCCGGGACTCTTCGACCCAGTACTTC. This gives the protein CASTRDSSTQYF.

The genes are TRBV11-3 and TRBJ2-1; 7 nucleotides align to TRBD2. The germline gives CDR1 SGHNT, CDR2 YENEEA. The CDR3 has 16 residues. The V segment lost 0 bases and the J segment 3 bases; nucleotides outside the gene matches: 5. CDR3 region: CASSLEFSGGYNEQFF. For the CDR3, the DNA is TGTGCCAGCAGCTTAGAATTCTCGGGGGGCTACAATGAGCAGTTCTTC. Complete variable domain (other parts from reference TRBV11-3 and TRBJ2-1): EAGVVQSPRYKIIEKKQPVAFWCNPISGHNTLYWYLQNLGQGPELLIRYENEEAVDDSQLPKDRFSAERLKGVDSTLKIQPAELGDSAVYLCASSLEFSGGYNEQFFGPGTRLTVL.

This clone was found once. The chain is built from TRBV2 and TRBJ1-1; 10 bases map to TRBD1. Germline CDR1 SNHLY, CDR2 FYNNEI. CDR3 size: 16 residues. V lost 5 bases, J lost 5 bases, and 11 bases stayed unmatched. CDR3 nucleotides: TGTGCCAGCAGTTCCGCGTTCGACAGGGGGCTTACTGAAGCTTTCTTT. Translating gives CASSSAFDRGLTEAFF.

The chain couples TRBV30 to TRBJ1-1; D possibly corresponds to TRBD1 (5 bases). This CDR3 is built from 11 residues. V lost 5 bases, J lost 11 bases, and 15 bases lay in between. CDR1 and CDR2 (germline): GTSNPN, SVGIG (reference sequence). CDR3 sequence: CAWGAGGAAFF. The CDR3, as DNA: TGTGCCTGGGGGGCCGGGGGTGCGGCTTTCTTT.